This T cell receptor beta chain was sequenced in a study of blood T cell repertoires in COVID-19. About the research overall: The study drew acute and convalescent COVID-19 samples from the United States, Italy and Spain. PBMCs, B-cell-depleted T cells, or T cells were the source of the cDNA or gDNA that made up the material.

Using immunoSEQ multiplex PCR, the repertoire was profiled, and TCRdb retains in-frame clones only, with some absent. The sample holds around 150,000 clones, over 60% seen once. A few counts support this clone. CDR3 size: 14 residues. Germline-derived CDR1 and CDR2 are MGHDK and SYGVNS. V trimming: 1 base; J trimming: 5 bases; junction bases outside the gene matches: 3. Sequenced: PBMCs or T cells enriched from blood (not recorded which). The chain links TRBV25-1 to TRBJ2-7; 9 bases align to TRBD1. This receptor was identified in a woman aged 45-65 years who had recovered from COVID-19. Written as DNA, the CDR3 is TGTGCCAGCAGTGAATGGGACAGGGAGCACGAGCAGTACTTC. As protein: CASSEWDREHEQYF.